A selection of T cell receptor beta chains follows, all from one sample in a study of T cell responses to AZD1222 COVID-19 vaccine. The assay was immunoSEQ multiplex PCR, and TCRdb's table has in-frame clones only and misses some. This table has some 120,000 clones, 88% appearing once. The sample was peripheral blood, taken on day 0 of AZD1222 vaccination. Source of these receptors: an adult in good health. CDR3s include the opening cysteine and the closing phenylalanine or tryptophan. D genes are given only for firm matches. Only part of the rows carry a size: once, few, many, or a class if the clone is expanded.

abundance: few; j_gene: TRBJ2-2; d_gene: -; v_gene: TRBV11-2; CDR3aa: CASSLHPTGELFF; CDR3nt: TGTGCCAGCAGCCTGCACCCCACCGGGGAGCTGTTTTTT
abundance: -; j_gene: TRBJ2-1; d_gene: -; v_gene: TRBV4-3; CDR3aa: CASSQDEAGSSYNEQFF; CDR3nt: TGCGCCAGCAGCCAAGATGAGGCGGGCAGCTCCTACAATGAGCAGTTCTTC
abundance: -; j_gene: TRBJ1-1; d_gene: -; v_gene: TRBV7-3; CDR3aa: CASSPGGLVNTEAFF; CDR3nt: TGTGCCAGCAGCCCTGGGGGACTGGTGAACACTGAAGCTTTCTTT
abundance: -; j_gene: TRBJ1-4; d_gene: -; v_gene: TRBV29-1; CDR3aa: CSVPGSYGEKLFF; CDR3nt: TGCAGCGTCCCCGGGTCCTATGGAGAAAAACTGTTTTTT
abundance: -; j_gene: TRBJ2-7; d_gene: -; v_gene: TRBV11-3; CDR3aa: CASSKTRHPYEQYF; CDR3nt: TGTGCCAGCAGCAAGACACGCCACCCCTACGAGCAGTACTTC
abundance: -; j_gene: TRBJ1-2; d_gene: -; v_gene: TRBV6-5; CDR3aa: CASTVGEGYGYTF; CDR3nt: TGTGCCAGCACGGTCGGTGAGGGCTATGGCTACACCTTC
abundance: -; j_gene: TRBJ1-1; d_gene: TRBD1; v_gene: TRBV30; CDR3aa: CAWTGGHTEAFF; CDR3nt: TGTGCCTGGACAGGGGGCCACACTGAAGCTTTCTTT
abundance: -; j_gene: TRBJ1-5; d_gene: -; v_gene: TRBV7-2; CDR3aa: CASSLDRSNQPQHF; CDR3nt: TGTGCCAGCAGCTTAGACCGTAGCAATCAGCCCCAGCATTTT
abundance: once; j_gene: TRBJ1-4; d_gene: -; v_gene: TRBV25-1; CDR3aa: CASSGQGATNEKLFF; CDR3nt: TGTGCCAGCAGTGGGCAGGGCGCAACTAATGAAAAACTGTTTTTT
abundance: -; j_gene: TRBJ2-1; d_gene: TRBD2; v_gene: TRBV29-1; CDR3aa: CSVLERLAGPNEQFF; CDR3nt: TGCAGCGTTCTCGAAAGACTAGCGGGACCCAATGAGCAGTTCTTC
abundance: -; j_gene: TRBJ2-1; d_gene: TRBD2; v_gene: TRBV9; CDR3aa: CASSVSILAGAYNEQFF; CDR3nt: TGTGCCAGCAGCGTCTCTATACTAGCGGGGGCCTACAATGAGCAGTTCTTC
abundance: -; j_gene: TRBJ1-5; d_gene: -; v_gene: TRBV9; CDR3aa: CASSETGNQPQHF; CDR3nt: TGTGCCAGCAGCGAGACAGGCAATCAGCCCCAGCATTTT
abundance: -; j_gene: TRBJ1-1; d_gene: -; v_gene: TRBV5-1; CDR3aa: CASSLDGLNTEAFF; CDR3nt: TGCGCCAGCAGCTTGGATGGGTTGAACACTGAAGCTTTCTTT
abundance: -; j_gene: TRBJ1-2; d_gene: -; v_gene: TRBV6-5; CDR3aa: CASTDRGIDYGYTF; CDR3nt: TGTGCCAGCACCGACCGGGGGATAGACTATGGCTACACCTTC
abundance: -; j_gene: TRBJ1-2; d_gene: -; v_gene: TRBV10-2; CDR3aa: CASSAAPNYGYTF; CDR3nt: TGCGCCAGCAGTGCGGCTCCTAACTATGGCTACACCTTC
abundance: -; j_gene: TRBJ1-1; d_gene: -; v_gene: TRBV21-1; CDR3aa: CASSKAPGTPGRVAEAFF; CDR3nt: TGTGCCAGCAGCAAAGCGCCCGGGACCCCGGGAAGGGTCGCTGAAGCTTTCTTT
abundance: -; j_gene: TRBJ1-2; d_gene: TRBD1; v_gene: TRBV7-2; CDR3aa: CASSLRDRPFGYTF; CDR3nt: TGTGCCAGCAGCCTAAGGGACAGACCCTTCGGCTACACCTTC
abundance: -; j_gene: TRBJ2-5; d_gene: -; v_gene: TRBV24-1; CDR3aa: CATSGPLPRETQYF; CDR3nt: TGTGCCACCAGTGGCCCTTTACCAAGGGAGACCCAGTACTTC
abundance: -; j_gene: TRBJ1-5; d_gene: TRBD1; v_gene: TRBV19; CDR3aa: CASSAGGGQDSNQPQHF; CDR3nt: TGTGCCAGTAGTGCAGGAGGGGGACAGGATAGCAATCAGCCCCAGCATTTT
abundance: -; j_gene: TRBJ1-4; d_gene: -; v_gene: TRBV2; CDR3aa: CAIPALEGKLFF; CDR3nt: TGTGCCATTCCGGCCCTGGAGGGAAAACTGTTTTTT
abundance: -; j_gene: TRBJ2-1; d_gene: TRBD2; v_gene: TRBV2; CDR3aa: CASAGGFYNEQFF; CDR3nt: TGTGCCAGCGCCGGGGGGTTCTACAATGAGCAGTTCTTC
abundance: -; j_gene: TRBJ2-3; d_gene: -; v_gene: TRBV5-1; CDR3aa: CASSLGTLTDTQYF; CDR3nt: TGCGCCAGCAGCCTAGGGACCCTCACAGATACGCAGTATTTT
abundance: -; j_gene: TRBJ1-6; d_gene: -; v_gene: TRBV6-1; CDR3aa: CASSDLYNSPLHF; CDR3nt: TGTGCCAGCAGTGACCTCTATAATTCACCCCTCCACTTT
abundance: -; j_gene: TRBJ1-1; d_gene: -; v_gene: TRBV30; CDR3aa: CAWSRELMNTEAFF; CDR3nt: TGTGCCTGGAGCAGAGAGTTGATGAACACTGAAGCTTTCTTT
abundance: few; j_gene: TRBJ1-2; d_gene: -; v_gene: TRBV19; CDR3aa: CASIGQGIGYTF; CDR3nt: TGTGCCAGTATCGGGCAGGGAATTGGCTACACCTTC
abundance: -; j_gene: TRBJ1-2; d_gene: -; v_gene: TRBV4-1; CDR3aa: CASSQDPQKASANYGYTF; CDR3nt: TGCGCCAGCAGCCAAGATCCGCAAAAGGCTTCAGCTAACTATGGCTACACCTTC
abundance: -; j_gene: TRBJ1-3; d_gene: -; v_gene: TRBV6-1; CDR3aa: CASSEKGRGNTIYF; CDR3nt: TGTGCCAGCAGTGAAAAGGGCCGAGGAAACACCATATATTTT
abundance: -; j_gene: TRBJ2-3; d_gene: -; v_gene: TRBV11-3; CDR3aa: CASRRAASTDTQYF; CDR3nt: TGTGCCAGCCGTCGGGCTGCTAGCACAGATACGCAGTATTTT
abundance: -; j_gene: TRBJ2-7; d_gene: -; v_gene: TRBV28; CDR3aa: CASSLQYEQYF; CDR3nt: TGTGCCAGCAGTTTACAGTACGAGCAGTACTTC
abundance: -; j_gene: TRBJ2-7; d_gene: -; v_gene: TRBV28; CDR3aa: CASSLDSRYEQYF; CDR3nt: TGTGCCAGCAGTTTGGACAGTCGCTACGAGCAGTACTTC
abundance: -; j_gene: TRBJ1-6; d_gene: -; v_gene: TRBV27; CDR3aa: CASSLGTNSPLHF; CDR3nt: TGTGCCAGCAGTTTAGGGACCAATTCACCCCTCCACTTT
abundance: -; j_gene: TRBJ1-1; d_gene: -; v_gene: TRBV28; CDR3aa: CASSFVTEAFF; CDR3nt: TGTGCCAGCAGTTTCGTCACTGAAGCTTTCTTT
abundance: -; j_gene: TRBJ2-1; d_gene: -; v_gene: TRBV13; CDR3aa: CASSLGGRGPSYNEQFF; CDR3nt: TGTGCCAGCAGCTTAGGAGGGCGGGGGCCCTCCTACAATGAGCAGTTCTTC
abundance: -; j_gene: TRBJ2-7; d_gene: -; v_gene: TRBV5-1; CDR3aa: CASNLDRAQAYEQYF; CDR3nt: TGCGCCAGCAACCTTGATAGGGCGCAGGCCTACGAGCAGTACTTC
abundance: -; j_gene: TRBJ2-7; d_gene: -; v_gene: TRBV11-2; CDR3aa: CASRLIGEQDEQYF; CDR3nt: TGTGCCAGCAGACTAATAGGGGAGCAGGACGAGCAGTACTTC
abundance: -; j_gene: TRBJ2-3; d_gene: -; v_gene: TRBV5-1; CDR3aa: CASSLQGIAADTQYF; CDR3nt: TGCGCCAGCAGCTTGCAGGGGATAGCGGCAGATACGCAGTATTTT
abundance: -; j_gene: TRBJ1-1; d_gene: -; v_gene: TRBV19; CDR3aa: CATAGGNTEAFF; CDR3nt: TGTGCCACTGCGGGAGGTAACACTGAAGCTTTCTTT
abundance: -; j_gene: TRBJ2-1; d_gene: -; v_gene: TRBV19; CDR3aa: CASSIGDNEQFF; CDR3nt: TGTGCCAGTAGTATAGGGGATAATGAGCAGTTCTTC
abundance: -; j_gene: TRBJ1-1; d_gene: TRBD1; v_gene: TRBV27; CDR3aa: CASSSRQGAAWVEAFF; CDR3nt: TGTGCCAGCAGTTCCCGACAGGGGGCGGCTTGGGTTGAAGCTTTCTTT
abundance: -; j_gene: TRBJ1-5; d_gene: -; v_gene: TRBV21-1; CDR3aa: CASSKVADLHQPQHF; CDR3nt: TGTGCCAGCAGCAAAGTGGCAGACCTCCATCAGCCCCAGCATTTT
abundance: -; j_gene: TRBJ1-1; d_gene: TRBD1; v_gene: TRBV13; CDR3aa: CASSPDRVPEAFF; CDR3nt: TGTGCCAGCAGCCCCGACAGGGTTCCTGAAGCTTTCTTT
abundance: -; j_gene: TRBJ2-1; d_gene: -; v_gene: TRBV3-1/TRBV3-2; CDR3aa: CASSHGTEIGEQFF; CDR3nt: TGTGCCAGCAGCCACGGTACGGAAATAGGTGAGCAGTTCTTC